The entry below describes one T cell receptor beta chain. This sample was taken from a study of OX40 agonist ivuxolimab in advanced cancers. As for the study in general: Dose-escalation patients' cancers were hepatocellular carcinoma, melanoma, renal cell or head and neck cancer.

V gave up 5 bases and J gave up 5 bases, with 22 bases separating them. This CDR3 has 18 amino acids. Germline values: CDR1 SEHNR, CDR2 FQNEAQ (reference sequence). Data came from immunoSEQ multiplex PCR; TCRdb stores just in-frame clones and leaves some out. Of over 15,000 clones in the sample, approximately 80% were seen once. Autoimmune disease history or systemic immunosuppression led to patients being barred. Sequencing used CD4+ or CD8+ T cells sorted from blood, obtained in a trial of the OX40 agonist ivuxolimab. The chain has TRBV7-9 and TRBJ2-6; D unclear. This clonotype was sampled from an adult with an advanced solid tumor such as melanoma, head and neck, liver or kidney cancer. CDR3 sequence: CASSRNTYHESRANVLTF. CDR3 nucleotide sequence: TGTGCCAGCAGCCGTAATACATACCATGAAAGTCGGGCCAACGTCCTGACTTTC. Using reference TRBV7-9 and TRBJ2-6 for the parts outside the CDR3, the full variable domain is DTGVSQNPRHKITKRGQNVTFRCDPISEHNRLYWYRQTLGQGPEFLTYFQNEAQLEKSRLLSDRFSAERPKGSFSTLEIQRTEQGDSAMYLCASSRNTYHESRANVLTFGAGSRLTVL.